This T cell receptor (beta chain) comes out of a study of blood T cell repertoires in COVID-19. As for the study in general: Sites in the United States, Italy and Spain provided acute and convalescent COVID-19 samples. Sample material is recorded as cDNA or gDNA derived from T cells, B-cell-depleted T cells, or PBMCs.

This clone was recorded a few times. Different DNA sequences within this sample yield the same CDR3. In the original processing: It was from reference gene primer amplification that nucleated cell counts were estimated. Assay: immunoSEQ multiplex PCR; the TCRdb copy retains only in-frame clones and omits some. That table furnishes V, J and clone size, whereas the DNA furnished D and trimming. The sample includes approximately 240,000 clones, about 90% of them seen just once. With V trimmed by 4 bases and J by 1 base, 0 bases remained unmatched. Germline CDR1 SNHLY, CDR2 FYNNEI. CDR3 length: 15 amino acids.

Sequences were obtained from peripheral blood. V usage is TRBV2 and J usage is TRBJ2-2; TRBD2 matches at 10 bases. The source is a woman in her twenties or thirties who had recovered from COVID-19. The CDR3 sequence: CASSGTSGNTGELFF. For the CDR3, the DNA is TGTGCCAGCAGTGGGACTAGCGGGAACACCGGGGAGCTGTTTTTT.